The 15 T cell receptor beta chains reported below all come from one sample, sequenced in a study of CD8+ T cells in alopecia areata listed by TCRdb under 2018. The time point label on this specimen signifies: roughly 24 weeks on oral tofacitinib. This sample's treatment or condition label indicates: oral pan-JAK inhibitor, 5-10 mg twice daily. The library was produced with the immunoSEQ multiplex PCR assay. To provide template for TCR sequencing, every sample had RNA extracted and reverse transcribed into cDNA. Imported from immuneACCESS, the table was reduced by TCRdb to in-frame sequences with V and J called. These copies leave out some clones; in studies compared against another copy, an unresolved V gene accounts for under half, and the cause of the remainder is not known. The sample table lists some 110,000 clones, around 50% of them with a count of one. 12% of the sample lies in the top ten.

The sequenced sample was CD8+ T cells sorted from blood, obtained at week 24, from a patient treated with tofacitinib. These receptors came from a human donor with alopecia areata.

This clone was counted once. J is TRBJ1-3 and V is TRBV27, with TRBD1 matching 8 bases. Germline CDR1 and CDR2: MNHEY and SMNVEV (reference sequence). The CDR3 is made up of 14 amino acids. Unmatched junction bases numbered 8, after V lost 5 bases and J lost 8 bases. The CDR3 sequence: CASSPTGQDHTIYF. CDR3 nucleotide sequence: TGTGCCAGCAGTCCGACGGGACAGGACCACACCATATATTTT.

The chain employs TRBV7-6 and TRBJ2-1; 9 positions agree with TRBD1. Germline trimming cut 2 bases from V and 8 bases from J; bases unmatched to any gene: 7. This CDR3 is built from 15 residues. CDR1 is SGHVS and CDR2 is FNYEAQ in the germline V gene. CDR3 sequence (DNA): TGTGCCAGCAGCTTAAGTGGGACAGGGTTCGATGAGCAGTTCTTC. Its translation is CASSLSGTGFDEQFF.

The V call is TRBV6-5, the J call TRBJ1-1; D not resolved. Trimming took 5 bases from V and 7 from J, leaving 11 bases between them. There are 12 residues in the CDR3. The V gene's germline CDR1 is MNHEY and CDR2 SVGAGI. The DNA of the CDR3 is TGTGCCAGCAGTGCGAGCGGGGTTGAAGCTTTCTTT. It codes for CASSASGVEAFF.

In this sample, this clone turned up a few times. The chain uses TRBV27 and TRBJ1-1; no firm D call. The CDR3 has 15 residues. V dropped 5 bases and J dropped 4 bases, with 17 bases sitting between them. Germline V lookup: CDR1 MNHEY, CDR2 SMNVEV (reference sequence). CDR3 DNA: TGTGCCAGCAGTCAAGACTCCCGGGCGGGCACTGAAGCTTTCTTT. This codes for CASSQDSRAGTEAFF.

In this sample, this clone turned up many times. This chain uses TRBV6-1 with TRBJ1-1; D not certain. CDR1 and CDR2 from the germline V gene are MNHNS and SASEGT. V lost 4 bases and J 1 base, leaving 7 bases between the germline ends. This CDR3 region has 13 residues. The CDR3 DNA follows: TGTGCCAGCAGTGGTAAGGAGAACACTGAAGCTTTCTTT. Its protein product is CASSGKENTEAFF.

J is TRBJ2-2 and V is TRBV29-1, with D possibly being TRBD1 or TRBD2 (5 bases each). The V and J ends lost 4 bases and 0 bases respectively, with 15 bases between them. The germline CDR1 and CDR2 sequences are SQVTM and ANQGSEA. The CDR3 sequence is 16 residues long. CDR3 loop: CSVAGARETNTGELFF. DNA of the CDR3: TGCAGCGTTGCTGGGGCTCGGGAAACGAACACCGGGGAGCTGTTTTTT.

The J gene is TRBJ2-5, the V gene TRBV19; D remains ambiguous. There are 12 residues in the CDR3. V lost 7 bases and J 3 bases, leaving 9 bases between the germline ends. Germline CDR1 LNHDA, CDR2 SQIVND (reference sequence). The CDR3 DNA reads as TGTGCCAGTATCGGCCGCGAAGAGACCCAGTACTTC. Translated: CASIGREETQYF.

The V and J genes are TRBV7-2 and TRBJ2-3, with 7 nucleotides matching TRBD1. The germline V gene encodes CDR1 SGHTA and CDR2 FQGNSA. This CDR3 has 15 residues. Trimming cost V 5 bases and J 0 bases; bases outside gene matches: 5. The chain's CDR3 is CASSPGQSSTDTQYF. CDR3 coding DNA: TGTGCCAGCAGCCCGGGACAGTCGAGCACAGATACGCAGTATTTT. Filled out from reference TRBV7-2 and TRBJ2-3, the complete variable domain reads GAGVSQSPSNKVTEKGKDVELRCDPISGHTALYWYRQSLGQGLEFLIYFQGNSAPDKSGLPSDRFSAERTGGSVSTLTIQRTQQEDSAVYLCASSPGQSSTDTQYFGPGTRLTVL.

The chain is built from TRBV13 and TRBJ2-1, with 7 bases that match TRBD2. The CDR3 totals 15 residues. The V gene's germline CDR1 is PRHDT and CDR2 FYEKMQ (reference sequence). J was trimmed by 0 bases and V by 5 bases; bases with no gene match: 4. This CDR3 reads CASSSGAGSYNEQFF. CDR3 nucleotides: TGTGCCAGCAGCAGCGGGGCGGGCTCCTACAATGAGCAGTTCTTC.

The chain is built from TRBV9 and TRBJ1-3; D is undetermined. Trimming took 3 bases from V and 8 from J, leaving 9 bases between them. The CDR3 consists of 12 residues. Germline CDR1 SGDLS, CDR2 YYNGEE. The CDR3 DNA follows: TGTGCCAGCAGCGAGGAGGGAGACACCATATATTTT. Protein sequence: CASSEEGDTIYF.

The table lists this clone with a few counts. This chain joins TRBV6-5 and TRBJ1-5, with 7 bases that match TRBD1. This CDR3 region has 14 residues. The trim removed 4 bases at V and 1 base at J, leaving 1 base unmatched. The V gene's germline CDR1 is MNHEY and CDR2 SVGAGI. The CDR3 protein is CASSSTGSNQPQHF. CDR3 nucleotides: TGTGCCAGCAGTTCGACAGGGAGCAATCAGCCCCAGCATTTT.

V and J are TRBV5-1 and TRBJ2-7, with unresolved D. Trimming left V 1 base short and J 7 bases short, with 15 bases between. CDR3 length: 14 amino acids. Germline assignment: CDR1 SGHRS and CDR2 YFSETQ. CDR3 sequence reads: CASSLTSPLEEQYF. CDR3 sequence (DNA): TGCGCCAGCAGCTTGACGTCCCCCCTGGAGGAGCAGTACTTC.

This clone was counted a few times. The J gene is TRBJ1-1, the V gene TRBV5-6; 11 nucleotides agree with TRBD1. Germline trimming cut 1 base from V and 4 bases from J; bases unmatched to any gene: 6. This CDR3 has 16 residues. Germline V gives CDR1 SGHDT, CDR2 YYEEEE. The CDR3 protein is CASSLWDRGALTEAFF. The CDR3 coding sequence is TGTGCCAGCAGCTTGTGGGACAGGGGGGCCCTCACTGAAGCTTTCTTT. The whole variable domain, remainder taken from reference TRBV5-6 and TRBJ1-1, is DAGVTQSPTHLIKTRGQQVTLRCSPKSGHDTVSWYQQALGQGPQFIFQYYEEEERQRGNFPDRFSGHQFPNYSSELNVNALLLGDSALYLCASSLWDRGALTEAFFGQGTRLTVV.

V usage is TRBV6-5 and J usage is TRBJ1-6, with D uncertain. The V and J ends lost 2 bases and 11 bases respectively, with 7 bases between them. The CDR3 extends over 12 amino acids. Germline V lookup: CDR1 MNHEY, CDR2 SVGAGI. CDR3 sequence (DNA): TGTGCCAGCAGTTACGGGGAGGCACCCCTCCACTTT. This translates into CASSYGEAPLHF.

This sequence joins TRBV18 and TRBJ2-7; 9 nucleotides agree with TRBD1. The V segment lost 0 bases and the J segment 2 bases; nucleotides outside the gene matches: 2. CDR1 and CDR2 from the germline V gene are KGHSH and LQKENI. There are 15 residues in the CDR3. The CDR3 here is CASSPPDRGPYEQYF. The CDR3 nucleotides read TGTGCCAGCTCACCACCGGACAGGGGCCCCTACGAGCAGTACTTC.